These 15 T cell receptor beta chains were all obtained from the same sample, sequenced in a study of T cell responses to AZD1222 COVID-19 vaccine. The table came from immunoSEQ multiplex PCR; TCRdb's copy has only in-frame clones and leaves some out. The table records 150,000 to 200,000 clones, roughly nine tenths of them present only once. The source was peripheral blood, collected 28 days after the second AZD1222 dose. These receptors originate from an adult who received the AZD1222 COVID-19 vaccine.

This clone was seen once. The chain uses TRBV18 and TRBJ1-1, with D possibly matching TRBD1 (6 bases). Germline lookup yields CDR1 KGHSH and CDR2 LQKENI. The V end was cut by 4 bases, the J end by 8 bases, with 17 bases between. The CDR3 has 14 amino acids. CDR3 sequence reads: CASSLFVGGTEAFF. Written as DNA, the CDR3 is TGTGCCAGCTCACTATTTGTAGGGGGGACCGAAGCTTTCTTT. Using reference TRBV18 and TRBJ1-1 for the parts outside the CDR3, the full variable domain is NAGVMQNPRHLVRRRGQEARLRCSPMKGHSHVYWYRQLPEEGLKFMVYLQKENIIDESGMPKERFSAEFPKEGPSILRIQQVVRGDSAAYFCASSLFVGGTEAFFGQGTRLTVV.

This chain links TRBV12-5 with TRBJ1-1, with 9 positions matching TRBD1. The germline CDR1 and CDR2 sequences are LGHNT and FRNRAP. The CDR3 loop spans 15 amino acids. J lost 4 bases, V lost 5 bases, and 8 bases had no gene match. The CDR3 sequence is CASGRQQGAGTEAFF. Here the CDR3 DNA reads TGTGCTAGTGGTCGACAACAGGGGGCAGGCACTGAAGCTTTCTTT.

Details on this clone: Other DNA sequences in the sample encode the same CDR3. CDR3 in DNA: TGTGCCAGCAGTCCCGGGACTAGCGGGAACAATGAGCAGTTCTTC. Residues: CASSPGTSGNNEQFF. The V call is TRBV27, the J call TRBJ2-1; 13 nucleotides line up with TRBD2. Germline loops: CDR1 MNHEY, CDR2 SMNVEV (reference sequence). This CDR3 spans 15 amino acids. The V gene end was trimmed by 5 bases and the J gene end by 5 bases; junction bases not matched to a gene: 3.

V usage is TRBV18 and J usage is TRBJ2-6; D gene uncertain. This CDR3 has 16 amino acids. V was clipped by 4 bases and J by 0 bases, with 10 bases between them. The germline gives CDR1 KGHSH, CDR2 LQKENI. CDR3 nucleotides: TGTGCCAGCTCACTCCAGTTCGTCTCTGGGGCCAACGTCCTGACTTTC. Its translation is CASSLQFVSGANVLTF.

The chain links TRBV28 to TRBJ2-1; 12 nucleotides match TRBD2. The V segment lost 3 bases and the J segment 6 bases; nucleotides outside the gene matches: 6. The germline V gene encodes CDR1 MDHEN and CDR2 SYDVKM. The CDR3 is 16 amino acids. The CDR3 sequence: CASSFLAGGLRNEQFF. Written as DNA, the CDR3 is TGTGCCAGCAGTTTTCTAGCGGGAGGGCTTCGCAATGAGCAGTTCTTC.

This clone was counted a single time. The V and J genes are TRBV4-3 and TRBJ1-1; 8 nucleotides match TRBD1. The CDR3 extends over 16 amino acids. CDR1 and CDR2 from the germline V gene are LGHNA and YSLEER. V shed 2 bases, J shed 1 base, and the junction held 6 bases outside the gene matches. The CDR3 nucleotides read TGCGCCAGCAGCCAACATCCCGGGACAGGGAACACTGAAGCTTTCTTT. This translates into CASSQHPGTGNTEAFF.

The V and J genes are TRBV11-2 and TRBJ1-1; D ambiguous. Germline CDR1 SGHAT, CDR2 FQNNGV. The CDR3 covers 14 residues. V was trimmed by 0 bases and J by 9 bases, leaving 14 bases between them. DNA of the CDR3: TGTGCCAGCAGCTTAGATCTGGGTGGGCCGCAAGCTTTCTTT. Protein: CASSLDLGGPQAFF.

The V and J genes are TRBV14 and TRBJ2-2, with D unresolved. CDR1 SGHDN and CDR2 FVKESK come from the germline V gene. The V end lost 1 base, the J end lost 6 bases, and 3 bases lay between the germline ends. The CDR3 covers 12 residues. The CDR3 sequence is CASSQVPGELFF. DNA for the CDR3: TGTGCCAGCAGCCAAGTCCCCGGGGAGCTGTTTTTT.

The V and J genes are TRBV13 and TRBJ2-1; D is perhaps TRBD2 (5 bases). This CDR3 has 14 amino acids. Looked up from germline, CDR1 is PRHDT and CDR2 is FYEKMQ (reference sequence). The ends were cut back, 4 bases at V and 5 bases at J, with 12 bases in the middle. DNA for the CDR3: TGTGCCAGCAGCTCCACCGGGAAGAACAATGAGCAGTTCTTC. Amino acid sequence: CASSSTGKNNEQFF.

This chain uses TRBV10-2 with TRBJ1-2; maybe TRBD1 (5 bases). The CDR3 is made up of 13 amino acids. The V end lost 6 bases, the J end lost 4 bases, and 12 bases lay between the germline ends. Germline V gene lookup returns CDR1 WSHSY and CDR2 SAAADI. The CDR3 protein is CASRYDRTYGYTF. The CDR3 DNA reads as TGCGCCAGCAGGTACGACAGAACCTATGGCTACACCTTC.

This chain uses TRBV30 with TRBJ1-2, with D maybe TRBD1 (5 bases). Trimming shortened V by 1 base and J by 4 bases, and 7 bases separated the two germline ends. Germline CDR1 GTSNPN, CDR2 SVGIG (reference sequence). The CDR3 has 12 residues. The CDR3 region is CAWSEDIYGYTF. In DNA form, the CDR3 reads TGTGCCTGGAGTGAGGACATCTATGGCTACACCTTC.

This rearrangement joins TRBV6-5 to TRBJ2-1, with 9 bases identical to TRBD2. The germline V gene encodes CDR1 MNHEY and CDR2 SVGAGI. V trimming: 6 bases; J trimming: 2 bases; junction bases outside the gene matches: 5. This CDR3 is built from 15 residues. The DNA for the CDR3 is TGTGCCAGCAGGATGACTAGCGGCGCCTACAATGAGCAGTTCTTC. Translation: CASRMTSGAYNEQFF.

V is TRBV7-6 and J is TRBJ2-3; the D gene is possibly TRBD2 (6 bases). Trimming shortened V by 3 bases and J by 9 bases, and 10 bases separated the two germline ends. The germline V gene encodes CDR1 SGHVS and CDR2 FNYEAQ. The CDR3 has 12 residues. The CDR3 loop reads CASSFALATQYF. In nucleotides, the CDR3 is TGTGCCAGCAGCTTCGCCCTAGCGACGCAGTATTTT.

V is TRBV10-3 and J is TRBJ2-2, with D unclear. The CDR3 spans 12 residues. Germline-derived CDR1 and CDR2 are ENHRY and SYGVKD. V lost 11 bases, J lost 1 base, and 8 bases lay in between. CDR3 in amino acids: CALRQNTGELFF. The CDR3 DNA reads TGTGCCTTAAGACAGAACACCGGGGAGCTGTTTTTT.

The rearrangement links TRBV19 to TRBJ1-1; D may be TRBD1 (5 bases). Trimming cost V 3 bases and J 1 base, with 9 bases left between them. CDR3 length equals 14 residues. Per the germline V gene, CDR1 is LNHDA and CDR2 is SQIVND (reference sequence). The CDR3 is CASSMGGGNTEAFF. In nucleotides, the CDR3 is TGTGCCAGTAGTATGGGGGGAGGGAACACTGAAGCTTTCTTT.